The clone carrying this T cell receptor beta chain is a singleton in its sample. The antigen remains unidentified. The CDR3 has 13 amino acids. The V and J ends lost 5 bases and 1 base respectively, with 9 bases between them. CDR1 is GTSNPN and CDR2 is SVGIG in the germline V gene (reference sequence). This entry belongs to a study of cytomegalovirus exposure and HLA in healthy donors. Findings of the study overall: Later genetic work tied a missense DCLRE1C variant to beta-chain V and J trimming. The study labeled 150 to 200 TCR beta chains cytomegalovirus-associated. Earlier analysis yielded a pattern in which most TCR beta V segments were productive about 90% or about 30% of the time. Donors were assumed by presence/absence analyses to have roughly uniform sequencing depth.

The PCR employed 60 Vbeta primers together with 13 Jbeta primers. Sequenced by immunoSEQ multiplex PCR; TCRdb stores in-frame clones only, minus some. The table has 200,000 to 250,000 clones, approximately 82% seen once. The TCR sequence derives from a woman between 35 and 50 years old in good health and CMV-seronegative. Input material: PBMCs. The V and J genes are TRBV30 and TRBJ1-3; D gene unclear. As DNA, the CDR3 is TGTGCCTGGCAAAAAATGTCTGGAAACACCATATATTTT. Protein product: CAWQKMSGNTIYF. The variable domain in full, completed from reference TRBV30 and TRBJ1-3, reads SQTIHQWPATLVQPVGSPLSLECTVEGTSNPNLYWYRQAAGRGLQLLFYSVGIGQISSEVPQNLSASRPQDRQFILSSKKLLLSDSGFYLCAWQKMSGNTIYFGEGSWLTVV.